This TCR beta chain comes out of a study of T-cell reconstitution after alpha-beta-depleted transplantation in children. Germline loops: CDR1 SGDLS, CDR2 YYNGEE. The CDR3 extends over 17 amino acids. The V segment lost 2 bases and the J segment 0 bases; nucleotides outside the gene matches: 9. This clonotype has at least ten counts. Using unique molecular identifiers, the investigators prepared the TCRbeta library. TCRdb reanalysed the PCR reads using MiXCR and keeps one entry per CDR3 protein. Here the sample spans hundreds of thousands of distinct CDR3 sequences, around 11% being singletons. The sample consisted of PBMCs from the stem cell graft donor, taken from the stem cell graft. V usage is TRBV9 and J usage is TRBJ2-5, with 8 bases that match TRBD2. The TCR sequence derives from a human donor who donated a stem cell graft to a child with acute lymphoblastic leukemia. The CDR3 DNA follows: TGTGCCAGCAGCGTCGGACGACTAGCGACTTACCAAGAGACCCAGTACTTC. Translation gives CASSVGRLATYQETQYF. Looking up the rest from reference TRBV9 and TRBJ2-5 gives the full variable domain: DSGVTQTPKHLITATGQRVTLRCSPRSGDLSVYWYQQSLDQGLQFLIQYYNGEERAKGNILERFSAQQFPDLHSELNLSSLELGDSALYFCASSVGRLATYQETQYFGPGTRLLVL.